The T cell receptor (beta chain) described here comes from a study of Ad26.COV2.S vaccination and SARS-CoV-2 variants (dated by TCRdb to about 2021). Regarding the complete study: Donors in the vaccine arm were drawn from COV1001, a multicentre, randomized, double-blind, placebo-controlled phase I-IIa trial testing Ad26.COV2.S in healthy adults. Dosing of Ad26.COV2.S was intramuscular, at either 5x10^10 or 1x10^11 viral particles, delivered as one shot or as two shots spaced 56 days apart. TCRbeta repertoire sequencing was used to assess the specificity and breadth of SARS-CoV-2-reactive T cell receptors after Ad26.COV2.S vaccination. The TCR-sequenced set comprised approximately 32 samples: approximately 19 Ad26.COV2.S vaccine recipients, 5 placebo recipients and 8 SARS-CoV-2 convalescent individuals. Trial participants were randomized into five groups of five, in which low-dose or high-dose Ad26.COV2.S was given once or twice, or placebo was given on both occasions. Blinding of investigators to trial group allocation was maintained during experiments and outcome assessment. Findings and caveats that apply to the study as a whole: Higher spike-specific TCR breadth was observed in Ad26.COV2.S recipients than in placebo recipients (P = 0.0014). After vaccination, substantial breadth of spike-specific CD8+ and CD4+ T cell responses was reported. Comparable non-spike TCR breadth was observed between vaccine and placebo recipients, consistent with only spike being contained in the vaccine. According to the authors, total T cell responses may have been underestimated by the TCR breadth and depth analyses. The study lacked the statistical power to compare responses across vaccine doses or regimens.

Comment on this clone: No antigen is known for it. Base quality data are lacking; no much larger clone is found one base away.

The immunoSEQ Assay was the method used to sequence TCRbeta CDR3 regions. After extraction, genomic DNA underwent amplification by bias-controlled multiplex PCR, followed by high-throughput sequencing. For the original study's pipeline: Collapsing and filtering of sequences were performed to quantify the absolute abundance of each unique TCRbeta CDR3 region. T cell fraction was estimated by normalization of TCRbeta template counts to usable DNA, with usable DNA being measured through amplification of reference genes present in all nucleated cells. Repertoire TCRs were annotated as SARS-CoV-2-specific when V gene, CDR3 amino acid sequence and J gene were exactly matched to a known reactive TCR set. The reference SARS-CoV-2 TCR set came from MIRA and was filtered for enrichment in COVID-19-positive ImmuneCODE repertoires, removing public or cross-reactive TCRs. Using the MIRA antigens, annotated TCRs were further analysed by specific ORF or by position within an ORF. Breadth was defined as the number of annotated unique rearrangements divided by the total number of unique productive rearrangements, and depth was defined as the summed frequency of the annotated unique rearrangements. Group comparisons of TCR breadth used two-sided Wilcoxon rank-sum tests. TCRdb re-hosts the immuneACCESS table, in-frame sequences only. Its copies lack some clones; in the studies checked, an unresolved V gene accounts for under half of them, and the cause for the rest is not known. D and trimming were read from the DNA, whereas the V and J calls and clone size are those reported in that table. This sample has about 280,000 clones in its table, and approximately 89% of those were observed once. Approximately 3.3% of the sample belongs to the ten largest clones.

For CDR1 and CDR2, the germline V gene lists SGHRS and YFSETQ. Inclusive of the bounding cysteine and phenylalanine, the CDR3 is 14 residues long. Only CDR3 DNA is held: 42 bases, read in frame from base 1. V sheds 4 bases and J sheds 4 bases, leaving 14 bases between their ends. The sample's treatment or condition label, decoded: roughly 18 received Ad26.COV2.S at low or high dose, single or two shots; 5 received placebo; per-sample allocation not given. For vaccine and placebo recipients, the sequenced repertoires came from samples collected on day 63 after the first injection. Cohort 1b enrolled some 25 adults aged 18-55 years at a single site in Boston, USA, between 29 July and 7 August 2020. Ad26.COV2.S was a replication-incompetent adenovirus type 26 vector expressing a prefusion-stabilized SARS-CoV-2 spike protein from the original Wuhan strain.

The input for sequencing was peripheral blood, taken in a trial of Ad26.COV2.S vaccine versus placebo. This sequence was found in a person between 18 and 65 years old who received the Ad26.COV2.S COVID-19 vaccine or a placebo. The V and J segments used are TRBV5-1 and TRBJ1-2, with the identity of the D gene unclear. CDR3 region: CASSEGGGGYGYTF. In nucleotide form, the sequence is TGCGCCAGCAGCGAGGGAGGTGGAGGCTATGGCTACACCTTC.